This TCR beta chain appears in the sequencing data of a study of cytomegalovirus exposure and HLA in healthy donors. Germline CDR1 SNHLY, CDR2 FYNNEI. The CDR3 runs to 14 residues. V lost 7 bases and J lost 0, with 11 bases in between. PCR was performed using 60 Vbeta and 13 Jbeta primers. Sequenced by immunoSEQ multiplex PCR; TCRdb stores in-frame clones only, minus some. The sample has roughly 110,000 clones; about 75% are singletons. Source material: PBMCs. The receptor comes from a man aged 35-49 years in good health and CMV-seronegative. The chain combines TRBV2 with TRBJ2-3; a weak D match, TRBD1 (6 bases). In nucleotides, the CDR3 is TGTGCCAGCACCAGACAGGCTAGCACAGATACGCAGTATTTT. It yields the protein CASTRQASTDTQYF.